Sequencing of this T cell receptor beta chain was carried out in a study of blood T cell repertoires in COVID-19. At the level of the study: PBMCs, B-cell-depleted T cells, or T cells provided the cDNA or gDNA that made up the material.

This CDR3 has 15 amino acids. Germline V gives CDR1 MNHEY, CDR2 SVGAGI. With 6 bases clipped from V and 6 bases from J, the junction kept 9 bases outside the gene matches. As processed by the authors: Nucleated cell number was recorded as an estimate derived from reference gene primer amplification. The method was immunoSEQ multiplex PCR; TCRdb's version includes in-frame clones alone and lacks a portion of them. The V and J calls and clone size are taken from that table; D and trimming were inferred from the DNA. The sample includes some 120,000 clones, 84% of them seen just once. The clonotype originates from a human donor in a cohort sampled during active COVID-19. The sample comprised peripheral blood. The V call is TRBV6-5, the J call TRBJ1-5; 9 nucleotides line up with TRBD1. The CDR3 nucleotides are TGTGCCAGCAGGTCGACAGGGGGTAGAGGTCAGCCCCAGCATTTT. Protein: CASRSTGGRGQPQHF.